This TCR beta chain is from a study of early T cells in non-severe SARS-CoV-2 infection. The TCR library protocol was used to attach unique molecular identifiers. These identifiers were attached to individual cDNA molecules. Each CDR3 protein is one row after TCRdb ran MiXCR on the 5' RACE reads. Seen here are about 66,000 distinct CDR3 sequences, roughly 9.1% observed once, and the top ten hold approximately 3%. Turning to this clonotype: Its antigen is not known.

Germline V gives CDR1 LNHDA, CDR2 SQIVND (reference sequence). The CDR3 extends over 13 amino acids. V was clipped by 5 bases and J by 5 bases, with 13 bases between them. Broader study findings: The matching step, a VDJdb search, favored anti-spike CD8 responses and missed private and CD4 specificities.

Sequenced input: whole blood. This TCR came from an adult who was a healthcare worker with PCR-confirmed SARS-CoV-2 infection or an uninfected control (not recorded which). This chain joins TRBV19 and TRBJ2-7, with D possibly matching TRBD1 (6 bases). CDR3 in DNA: TGTGCCAGTAGTGAAACAGGGTCCGACGAGCAGTACTTC. It translates to CASSETGSDEQYF.